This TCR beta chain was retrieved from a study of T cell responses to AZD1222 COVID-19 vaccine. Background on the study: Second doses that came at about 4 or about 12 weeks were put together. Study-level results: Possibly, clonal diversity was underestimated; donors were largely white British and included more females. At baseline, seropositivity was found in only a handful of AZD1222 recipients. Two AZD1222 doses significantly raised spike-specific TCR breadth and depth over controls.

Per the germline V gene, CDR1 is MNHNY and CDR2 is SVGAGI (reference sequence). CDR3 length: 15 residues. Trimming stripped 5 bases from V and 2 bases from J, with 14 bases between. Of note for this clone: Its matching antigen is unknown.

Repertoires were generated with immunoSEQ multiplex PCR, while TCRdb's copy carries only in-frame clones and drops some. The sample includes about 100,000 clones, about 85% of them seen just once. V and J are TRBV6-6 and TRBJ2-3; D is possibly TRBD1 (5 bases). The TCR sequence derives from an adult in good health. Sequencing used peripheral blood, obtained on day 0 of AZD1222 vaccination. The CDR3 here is CASSLTRQNTDTQYF. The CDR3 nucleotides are TGTGCCAGCAGTCTAACCCGACAGAACACAGATACGCAGTATTTT.